This entry concerns a single TCR beta chain. The antigen is unknown. TCRdb called the 5' RACE reads again in MiXCR, with one record for every CDR3 protein. The sample carries approximately 400,000 distinct CDR3 sequences, roughly 18% recorded once. The CDR3 loop spans 14 amino acids. The V end lost 3 bases, the J end lost 4 bases, and 9 bases lay between the germline ends. Germline V gene data show CDR1 as SEHNR and CDR2 as FQNEAQ (reference sequence). This specimen comes from a study of T-cell memory formation after mild COVID-19. Background on the study: Clusters of TCRs were largely donor specific. Study-level findings and limits: Clones that contracted from day 15 to 85 had balanced CD4/CD8; later expanders were CD4+ biased.

J is TRBJ2-2 and V is TRBV7-9; D uncertain. The sample comprised PBMCs or a T cell subset sorted from them (not recorded which). This clonotype originated in a man aged 18 to 35 who had mild COVID-19 (a few samples of this study predate the infection). Cell type and time point are not known. CDR3 protein: CASSLSLVTGELFF. CDR3 coding DNA: TGTGCCAGCAGCTTGTCATTGGTCACCGGGGAGCTGTTTTTT.